This T cell receptor beta chain was retrieved from a study of shared clonotypes between healthy human individuals. This clone was detected once. Its antigen remains unidentified. CD45RO+ cells and CCR7-negative CD45RA+ TemRA cells were combined as CD8 memory. Trimming removed 0 bases at V and 3 bases at J, with 14 bases between. CDR1 is LGHNA, CDR2 YSLEER, per germline. The CDR3 is 16 amino acids. The study, taken as a whole, reports: The study's rarefaction showed incomplete sorted-subset sequencing despite large depth.

Authors' analysis steps: Junction-only sequences produced by ImmunoSEQ had no quality scores, so filtering differed. The protocol was immunoSEQ multiplex PCR, while the TCRdb copy is restricted to in-frame clones and leaves out a portion. Clone size and V and J calls were adopted from that table, with D and trimming inferred from the DNA. The sample lists approximately 640,000 clones, around 90% occurring once. The receptor's source is a man between 18 and 35 years old in good health. Some clones in this sample may be carry-over from other donors' samples. J is TRBJ1-1 and V is TRBV4-3; unclear D gene. Sequencing was performed on memory CD8+ T cells from PBMCs. As to subset: CD45RO+ cells pooled with CCR7-negative TemRA cells. The CDR3 DNA reads TGCGCCAGCAGCCAAGACAAATGGGGAAAGGACACTGAAGCTTTCTTT. Residues: CASSQDKWGKDTEAFF.